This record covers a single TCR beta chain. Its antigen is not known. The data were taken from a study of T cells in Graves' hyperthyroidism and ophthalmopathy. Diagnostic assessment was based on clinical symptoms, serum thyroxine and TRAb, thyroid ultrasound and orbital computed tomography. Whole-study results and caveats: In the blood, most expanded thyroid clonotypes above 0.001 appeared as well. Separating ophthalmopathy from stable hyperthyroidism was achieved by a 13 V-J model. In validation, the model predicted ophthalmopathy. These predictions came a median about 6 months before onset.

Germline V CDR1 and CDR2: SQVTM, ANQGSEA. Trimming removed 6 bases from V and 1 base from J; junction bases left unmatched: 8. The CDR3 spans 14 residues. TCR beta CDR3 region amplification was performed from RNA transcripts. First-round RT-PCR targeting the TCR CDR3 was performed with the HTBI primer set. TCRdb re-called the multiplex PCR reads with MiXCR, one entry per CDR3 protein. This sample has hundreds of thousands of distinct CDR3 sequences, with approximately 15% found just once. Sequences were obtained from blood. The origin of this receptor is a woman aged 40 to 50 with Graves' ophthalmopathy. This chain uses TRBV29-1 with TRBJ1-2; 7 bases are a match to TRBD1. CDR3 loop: CSVPRDSYNYGYTF. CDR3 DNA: TGCAGCGTACCCCGGGACAGTTATAACTATGGCTACACCTTC.